This TCR beta chain originates from a study of beta chain features in type 1 diabetes. Notes on the study in general: The study notes PCR might favor shorter templates equally in patients and controls. In type 1 diabetes patients, VDJ junctions had fewer insertions; deletions at these junctions were more frequent. The naive, central memory and Treg TCRB repertoires showed an apparent similarity that was greater among patients than among healthy donors.

As every portion of the isolated RNA was reverse transcribed, the sequencing read expressed TCRB transcripts. Sequencing used immunoSEQ multiplex PCR; TCRdb keeps in-frame clones, though not all of them. Among 250,000 to 300,000 clones listed, around 7.3% were seen once. Each of the CD4+ naive, central memory, regulatory and stem cell-like memory populations was sorted via CD45RO/CCR7/CD25/CD127/CD95/CD27. V gave up 4 bases and J gave up 5 bases, with 6 bases separating them. This CDR3 has 11 residues. Germline-derived CDR1 and CDR2 are SQVTM and ANQGSEA. This clone appeared a few times. Its antigen is not identified.

The chain recombines TRBV29-1 with TRBJ1-5; D gene ambiguous. This TCR derives from a young woman in good health. Material: central memory CD4+ T cells from blood. The CDR3 DNA is TGCAGCGTTGGCGTAGATCAGCCCCAGCATTTT. Protein: CSVGVDQPQHF.